Listed here are 2 T cell receptor beta chains from one sample, sequenced in a study of beta chain features in type 1 diabetes. Expressed TCRB transcripts were sequenced after all isolated RNA was converted to cDNA. Clones were read by immunoSEQ multiplex PCR, and TCRdb kept only the in-frame ones, dropping some. This sample has under 400,000 clones, with roughly an eighth found just once. Sequenced: naive CD4+ T cells from blood. The receptor set was obtained from a man between 18 and 35 years old in good health.

The table lists this clone with a few counts. The genes are TRBV29-1 and TRBJ2-7; possibly TRBD1 for D (6 bases). The CDR3 has 13 amino acids. Germline V CDR1 and CDR2: SQVTM, ANQGSEA. V was cut by 4 bases and J by 3 bases, with 13 bases left in between. This chain's CDR3 is CSVAPTGYYEQYF. CDR3 DNA sequence: TGCAGCGTTGCCCCGACAGGATACTACGAGCAGTACTTC.

The sample holds a few counts of this clone. V usage is TRBV10-3 and J usage is TRBJ1-2; D is unresolved. Deletions cut 3 bases from V and 5 bases from J, with 19 bases between. CDR3 length equals 16 residues. From germline, CDR1 is ENHRY and CDR2 SYGVKD. The CDR3 coding sequence is TGTGCCATCAGTGAATCGGGGTCTGTTACAGCATATGGCTACACCTTC. Translated: CAISESGSVTAYGYTF.